These 20 T cell receptor beta chains came from one sample sequenced in a study of blood T cell dynamics during melanoma immunotherapy (TCRdb year 2020). The library was built by means of the immunoSEQ multiplex PCR assay. As stored in TCRdb, this immuneACCESS dataset retains in-frame rearrangements with V and J assigned. A fraction of the clones does not appear; measured against another copy, unresolved V genes explain less than half of the discrepancy, and the remainder lacks a known reason. The sample records a few thousand clones, 70% to 90% of which are singletons. The ten largest clones capture around 30% of the sample. Read against the paper, the sample's time point label means: pre-treatment baseline. The sequenced sample was blood, obtained from a patient treated with checkpoint blockade. These receptors were taken from a human donor with melanoma.

V is TRBV7-9 and J is TRBJ2-5, with D maybe TRBD2 (6 bases). The CDR3 is 13 amino acids. V lost 11 bases to trimming and J lost 2 bases, with 15 bases between them. The germline V gene encodes CDR1 SEHNR and CDR2 FQNEAQ (reference sequence). The CDR3 coding sequence is TGTGCCGGAAAGGCCGGGGGACAAGAGACCCAGTACTTC. Protein product: CAGKAGGQETQYF.

J is TRBJ2-2 and V is TRBV29-1; 8 positions agree with TRBD1. Germline V CDR1 and CDR2: SQVTM, ANQGSEA. The V segment lost 4 bases and the J segment 0 bases; nucleotides outside the gene matches: 4. This CDR3 contains 15 residues. The CDR3 protein is CSVGLTGANTGELFF. The CDR3 bases are TGCAGCGTTGGGCTGACAGGGGCGAACACCGGGGAGCTGTTTTTT.

The J gene is TRBJ2-7, the V gene TRBV7-9, with 9 bases lining up with TRBD1. The CDR3 contains 16 residues. J gave up 2 bases and V 4 bases, and 9 bases lay outside the gene matches. Germline-derived CDR1 and CDR2 are SEHNR and FQNEAQ (reference sequence). CDR3 in DNA: TGTGCCAGCAGCTCGGCGACCGGGACAGGGACCTACGAGCAGTACTTC. It yields the protein CASSSATGTGTYEQYF.

The chain combines TRBV14 with TRBJ2-3; D not resolved. The germline V and J ends were trimmed by 5 bases and 2 bases, with 2 bases remaining between them. This CDR3 spans 11 amino acids. Per the germline V gene, CDR1 is SGHDN and CDR2 is FVKESK. CDR3 protein: CASSYTDTQYF. DNA of the CDR3: TGTGCCAGCAGCTACACAGATACGCAGTATTTT. Full variable domain (missing parts from reference TRBV14 and TRBJ2-3): EAGVTQFPSHSVIEKGQTVTLRCDPISGHDNLYWYRRVMGKEIKFLLHFVKESKQDESGMPNNRFLAERTGGTYSTLKVQPAELEDSGVYFCASSYTDTQYFGPGTRLTVL.

V gene TRBV6-6 combines with J gene TRBJ1-1, with unresolved D. Germline values: CDR1 MNHNY, CDR2 SVGAGI (reference sequence). Trimming removed 0 bases from V and 1 base from J, with 6 bases in between. CDR3 length equals 14 residues. CDR3 loop: CASSYSAGNTEAFF. The CDR3 DNA reads TGTGCCAGCAGTTACTCGGCTGGGAACACTGAAGCTTTCTTT.

The chain's CDR3 is CASSARPPTGDEQFF. The CDR3 DNA is TGTGCCAGCAGCGCGAGACCCCCGACGGGGGATGAGCAGTTCTTC. The chain has TRBV9 and TRBJ2-1; possibly TRBD2 for D (6 bases). Germline CDR1 is SGDLS and CDR2 is YYNGEE. Trimming took 3 bases from V and 8 from J, leaving 18 bases between them. The CDR3 totals 15 residues.

The chain has TRBV5-1 and TRBJ2-5; 8 bases map to TRBD2. V gave up 4 bases and J gave up 2 bases; unmatched junction bases: 7. Germline values: CDR1 SGHRS, CDR2 YFSETQ. This CDR3 is 15 amino acids long. CDR3 bases: TGCGCCAGCAGCCCACTAGCGGAGGGACAAGAGACCCAGTACTTC. It encodes CASSPLAEGQETQYF. Using reference TRBV5-1 and TRBJ2-5 for the parts outside the CDR3, the full variable domain is KAGVTQTPRYLIKTRGQQVTLSCSPISGHRSVSWYQQTPGQGLQFLFEYFSETQRNKGNFPGRFSGRQFSNSRSEMNVSTLELGDSALYLCASSPLAEGQETQYFGPGTRLLVL.

V is TRBV7-2 and J is TRBJ2-5; TRBD1 might be the D (6 bases). The CDR3 length is 14 residues. CDR1 SGHTA and CDR2 FQGNSA come from the germline V gene. V lost 2 bases to trimming and J lost 5 bases, with 12 bases between them. The CDR3 loop reads CASSLSRGTETQYF. The CDR3 DNA reads TGTGCCAGCAGCTTAAGCAGGGGCACTGAGACCCAGTACTTC.

The chain couples TRBV7-2 to TRBJ2-7, with 10 nucleotides matching TRBD2. The CDR3 runs 15 residues. Germline V CDR1 and CDR2: SGHTA, FQGNSA. V gave up 5 bases and J gave up 5 bases; unmatched junction bases: 9. Here the CDR3 DNA reads TGTGCCAGCAGCCCCTCCAGCGGGAGGGCCAACGAGCAGTACTTC. Residues: CASSPSSGRANEQYF.

This clone was seen only once. This sequence joins TRBV10-2 and TRBJ2-2; a weak D match, TRBD1 (6 bases). The ends were cut back, 7 bases at V and 1 base at J, with 10 bases in the middle. The CDR3 is 14 amino acids. CDR1 and CDR2 from the germline V gene are WSHSY and SAAADI. The CDR3 nucleotides read TGCGCCAGCATCGCGGACAGGAACACCGGGGAGCTGTTTTTT. It translates to CASIADRNTGELFF.

The chain employs TRBV7-9 and TRBJ1-4, with D perhaps matching TRBD1 (5 bases). Trimming cost V 5 bases and J 7 bases, with 14 bases left between them. The CDR3 extends over 14 amino acids. CDR1 SEHNR and CDR2 FQNEAQ come from the germline V gene (reference sequence). CDR3 loop: CASSAQGFGEKLFF. CDR3 DNA: TGTGCCAGCAGCGCCCAGGGATTTGGTGAAAAACTGTTTTTT.

The genes are TRBV9 and TRBJ1-1, with D tentatively TRBD1 (5 bases). This CDR3 region has 13 residues. Trimming took 4 bases from V and 5 from J, leaving 12 bases between them. Per the germline V gene, CDR1 is SGDLS and CDR2 is YYNGEE. CDR3 DNA sequence: TGTGCCAGCAGCCCCCAGGGTAGGACTGAAGCTTTCTTT. Translation: CASSPQGRTEAFF.

The sample holds one count of this clone. The chain carries TRBV7-2 and TRBJ2-3, with D perhaps matching TRBD2 (5 bases). The germline V and J ends were trimmed by 3 bases and 2 bases, with 9 bases remaining between them. CDR1 is SGHTA and CDR2 is FQGNSA in the germline V gene. This CDR3 has 14 residues. The CDR3 nucleotides are TGTGCCAGCAGCTTGGCGGGCGTCACAGATACGCAGTATTTT. Translating it yields CASSLAGVTDTQYF. Full variable domain (missing parts from reference TRBV7-2 and TRBJ2-3): GAGVSQSPSNKVTEKGKDVELRCDPISGHTALYWYRQSLGQGLEFLIYFQGNSAPDKSGLPSDRFSAERTGGSVSTLTIQRTQQEDSAVYLCASSLAGVTDTQYFGPGTRLTVL.

This sequence joins TRBV4-1 and TRBJ2-7; 7 bases are a match to TRBD1. Germline-derived CDR1 and CDR2 are MGHRA and YSYEKL. The junction had 21 bases not matched to a gene; V was cut back by 4 bases and J by 3 bases. The CDR3 length is 19 residues. CDR3 sequence reads: CASSLIQPKGQLPNYEQYF. The CDR3 DNA reads as TGCGCCAGCAGCCTAATACAACCGAAGGGACAGCTGCCCAACTACGAGCAGTACTTC.

This clone appeared once. V gene TRBV5-1 combines with J gene TRBJ1-6, with 9 bases that match TRBD1. CDR1 is SGHRS, CDR2 YFSETQ, per germline. The CDR3 length is 15 residues. V lost 0 bases to trimming and J lost 14 bases; unmatched junction nucleotides: 9. For the CDR3, the DNA is TGCGCCAGCAGCTTGGGGGGGACAGGGCCGTTTTCCCTCCACTTT. Its protein product is CASSLGGTGPFSLHF.

This clone was counted a single time. The V and J genes are TRBV7-2 and TRBJ1-5, with TRBD1 matching 8 bases. Trimming took 6 bases from V and 9 from J; bases not matched to a gene: 10. The CDR3 contains 14 residues. From germline, CDR1 is SGHTA and CDR2 FQGNSA. The CDR3 bases are TGTGCCAGCAGTTCCTGGACAGGGTGGTGGCCCCAGCATTTT. Protein product: CASSSWTGWWPQHF.

This clone was counted a single time. The chain combines TRBV19 with TRBJ2-2, with 9 bases fitting TRBD2. The CDR3 runs to 17 residues. J lost 4 bases, V lost 7 bases, and 13 bases had no gene match. Germline CDR1 reads LNHDA; CDR2 reads SQIVND (reference sequence). CDR3 loop: CASTPVGSGRVTGELFF. The CDR3 DNA follows: TGTGCCAGTACCCCCGTGGGTAGCGGGAGAGTCACCGGGGAGCTGTTTTTT.

The chain joins TRBV7-2 to TRBJ1-4, with TRBD1 matching over 7 bases. The CDR3 has 17 amino acids. V lost 1 base, J lost 6 bases, and 11 bases stayed unmatched. The germline V gene encodes CDR1 SGHTA and CDR2 FQGNSA. The CDR3 reads CASSLVGQGGRDEKLFF. The CDR3 DNA reads as TGTGCCAGCAGCTTAGTGGGCCAGGGGGGGAGAGATGAAAAACTGTTTTTT.

This rearrangement joins TRBV2 to TRBJ2-2; TRBD2 might be the D (6 bases). CDR3 size: 14 residues. Trimming stripped 5 bases from V and 4 bases from J, with 11 bases between. Germline V gene sequence: CDR1 SNHLY, CDR2 FYNNEI. The CDR3 spells CASSNGLRTGELFF. The DNA for the CDR3 is TGTGCCAGCAGTAACGGACTACGCACCGGGGAGCTGTTTTTT.

This chain connects TRBV2 to TRBJ1-4; a possible D gene is TRBD1 (5 bases). Germline V CDR1 and CDR2: SNHLY, FYNNEI. V lost 5 bases and J 4 bases, leaving 8 bases between the germline ends. CDR3 length equals 13 residues. The CDR3 region is CASSWDLNEKLFF. The CDR3 bases are TGTGCCAGCAGTTGGGACCTTAATGAAAAACTGTTTTTT.